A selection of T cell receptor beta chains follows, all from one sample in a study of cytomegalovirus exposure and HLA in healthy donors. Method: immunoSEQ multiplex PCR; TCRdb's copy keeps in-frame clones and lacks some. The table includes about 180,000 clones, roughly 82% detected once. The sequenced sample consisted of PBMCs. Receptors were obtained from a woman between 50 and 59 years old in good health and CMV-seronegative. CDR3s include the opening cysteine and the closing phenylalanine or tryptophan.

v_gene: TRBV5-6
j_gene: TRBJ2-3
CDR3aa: CASSRRGISDTQYF

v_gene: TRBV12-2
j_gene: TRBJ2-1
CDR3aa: CASRLVDNEQFF

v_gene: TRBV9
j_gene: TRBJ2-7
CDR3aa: CASSPSGRLAGSSSYEQYF

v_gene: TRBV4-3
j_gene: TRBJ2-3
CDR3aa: CASSQDGVGGTDTQYF

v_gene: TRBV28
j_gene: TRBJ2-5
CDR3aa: CASRPTGLGETQYF

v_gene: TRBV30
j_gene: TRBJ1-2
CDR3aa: CAGDRAGRGYTF

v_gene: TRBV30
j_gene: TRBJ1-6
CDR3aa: CAWSVRGGGSPLHF

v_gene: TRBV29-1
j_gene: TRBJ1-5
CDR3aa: CSAQGNGNQPQHF

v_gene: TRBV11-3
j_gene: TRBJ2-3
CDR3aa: CASSPWTSGSADTQYF

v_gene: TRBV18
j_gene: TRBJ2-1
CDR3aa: CASSPPAGRPYNEQFF

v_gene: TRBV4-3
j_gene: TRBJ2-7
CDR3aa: CASSQDPAPANDDEQYF

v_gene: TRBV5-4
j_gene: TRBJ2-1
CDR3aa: CASSLAGTGGVEQFF

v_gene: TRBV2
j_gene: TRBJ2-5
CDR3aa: CASSGLAGGETQYF

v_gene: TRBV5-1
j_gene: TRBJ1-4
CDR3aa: CASSWSDGGSNEKLFF

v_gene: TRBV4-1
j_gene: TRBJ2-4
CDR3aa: CASSQERAGGENIQYF

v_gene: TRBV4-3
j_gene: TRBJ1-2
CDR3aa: CASSQGLSAGYTF

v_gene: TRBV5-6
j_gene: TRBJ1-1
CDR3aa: CASSFMGARYTEAFF

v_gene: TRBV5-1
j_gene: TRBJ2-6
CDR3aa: CASSGGTDPTGANVLTF

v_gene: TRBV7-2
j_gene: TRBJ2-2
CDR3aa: CASSLVGGYASGELFF

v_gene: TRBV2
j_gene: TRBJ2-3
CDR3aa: CASSDREGTDTQYF

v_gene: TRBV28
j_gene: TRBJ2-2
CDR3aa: CASSGTSGRVAGELFF

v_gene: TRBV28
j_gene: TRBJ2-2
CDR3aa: CARNRDKNTGELFF

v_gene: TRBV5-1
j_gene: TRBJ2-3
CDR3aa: CASSLGRLASTDTQYF

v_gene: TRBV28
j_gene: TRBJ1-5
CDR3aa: CASRKNRLPEQPQHF

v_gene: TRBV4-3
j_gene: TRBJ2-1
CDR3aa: CASRAGTGSYNEQFF

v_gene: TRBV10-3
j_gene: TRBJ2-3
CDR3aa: CAISTGTSGGTDTQYF

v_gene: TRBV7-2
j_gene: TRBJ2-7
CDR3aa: CASSLAGFFYEQYF

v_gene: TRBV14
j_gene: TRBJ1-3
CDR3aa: CASSQVPGYSGNTIYF

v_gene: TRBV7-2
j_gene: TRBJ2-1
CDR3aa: CASSLAGVSGNNEQFF

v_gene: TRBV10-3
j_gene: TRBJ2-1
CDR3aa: CASNQGGDPQREQFF

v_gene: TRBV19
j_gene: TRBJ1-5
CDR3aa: CASSITGFSNQPQHF

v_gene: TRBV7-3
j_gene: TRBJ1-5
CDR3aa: CASSRVGTLRNQPQHF

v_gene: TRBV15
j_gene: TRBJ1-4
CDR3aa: CATSRAVQNEKLFF

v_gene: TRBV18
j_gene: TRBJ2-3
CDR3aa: CASSRGGRVPDTQYF

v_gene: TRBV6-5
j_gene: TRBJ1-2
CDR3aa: CASRPQGANYGYTF